This passage covers 29 T cell receptor beta chains from one sample sequenced in a study of blood T cell repertoires in COVID-19. The protocol was immunoSEQ multiplex PCR, while the TCRdb copy is restricted to in-frame clones and leaves out a portion. The sample contains tens of thousands of clones, about nine tenths of which appear only once. The material sequenced was peripheral blood. All receptors come from a woman at least 80 years old with acute or convalescent COVID-19.

The chain links TRBV6-5 to TRBJ1-4; 10 bases are shared with TRBD1. The length of the CDR3 is 14 residues. Germline CDR1 MNHEY, CDR2 SVGAGI. The V and J ends lost 8 bases and 7 bases, in that order; junction bases with no gene match: 7. Here the CDR3 DNA reads TGTGCCAGCGCCCCGGGACAGGGGATTGAAAAACTGTTTTTT. It yields the protein CASAPGQGIEKLFF.

Only a few counts were recorded for this clone. The V call is TRBV7-9, the J call TRBJ2-7; the D gene is possibly TRBD1 (6 bases). This CDR3 has 16 residues. V lost 5 bases, J lost 4 bases, and 21 bases lay in between. CDR1 is SEHNR and CDR2 is FQNEAQ in the germline V gene (reference sequence). The CDR3 sequence: CASSAQGWGQSYEQYF. The CDR3 nucleotides are TGTGCCAGCAGCGCCCAGGGGTGGGGGCAATCGTACGAGCAGTACTTC.

Only one count was recorded for this clone. The chain links TRBV4-1 to TRBJ1-4; D perhaps matches TRBD1 (6 bases). The V gene's germline CDR1 is MGHRA and CDR2 YSYEKL. Trimming pared 1 base from V and 9 bases from J, leaving 21 bases between. This CDR3 is built from 17 residues. The CDR3 bases are TGCGCCAGCAGCCAAGGATACTCCGGACAGCGGATCCAAAAACTGTTTTTT. This sequence encodes CASSQGYSGQRIQKLFF.

V and J are TRBV5-1 and TRBJ2-1, with D perhaps matching TRBD2 (5 bases). CDR1 is SGHRS, CDR2 YFSETQ, per germline. The CDR3 has 14 residues. Trimming left V 9 bases short and J 0 bases short, with 13 bases between. The CDR3 protein is CATSEALSYNEQFF. The CDR3 DNA is TGCGCCACTTCGGAGGCCCTCTCCTACAATGAGCAGTTCTTC. The complete variable domain, with remaining parts taken from reference TRBV5-1 and TRBJ2-1, reads KAGVTQTPRYLIKTRGQQVTLSCSPISGHRSVSWYQQTPGQGLQFLFEYFSETQRNKGNFPGRFSGRQFSNSRSEMNVSTLELGDSALYLCATSEALSYNEQFFGPGTRLTVL.

V usage is TRBV19 and J usage is TRBJ1-2, with 8 positions matching TRBD1. The length of the CDR3 is 15 residues. Looked up from germline, CDR1 is LNHDA and CDR2 is SQIVND (reference sequence). V shed 4 bases, J shed 3 bases, and the junction held 7 bases outside the gene matches. CDR3 protein: CASSNRQGRDYGYTF. CDR3 coding DNA: TGTGCCAGTAGTAATCGACAGGGGCGTGACTATGGCTACACCTTC. The full variable domain, in which reference TRBV19 and TRBJ1-2 provide the parts outside the CDR3, is DGGITQSPKYLFRKEGQNVTLSCEQNLNHDAMYWYRQDPGQGLRLIYYSQIVNDFQKGDIAEGYSVSREKKESFPLTVTSAQKNPTAFYLCASSNRQGRDYGYTFGSGTRLTVV.

The chain couples TRBV6-6 to TRBJ2-7; TRBD1 might be the D (6 bases). Trimming removed 5 bases at V and 0 bases at J, with 14 bases between. Germline V gene lookup returns CDR1 MNHNY and CDR2 SVGAGI (reference sequence). The CDR3 has 15 amino acids. The CDR3 DNA reads as TGTGCCAGCAGTCCACCCACAGGGACCTCCTACGAGCAGTACTTC. Translation gives CASSPPTGTSYEQYF.

The gene calls are TRBV9 and TRBJ2-7, with 8 bases aligning to TRBD2. Per germline, CDR1 SGDLS and CDR2 YYNGEE. V lost 1 base to trimming and J lost 2 bases; unmatched junction nucleotides: 5. This CDR3 is 15 amino acids long. The CDR3 loop is CASSVNSGEPYEQYF. The DNA of the CDR3 is TGTGCCAGCAGCGTAAATAGCGGGGAGCCCTACGAGCAGTACTTC.

This chain uses TRBV2 with TRBJ2-7; D call uncertain. The ends were cut back, 7 bases at V and 10 bases at J, with 20 bases in the middle. This CDR3 has 13 amino acids. Looked up from germline, CDR1 is SNHLY and CDR2 is FYNNEI. The CDR3: CASNVQSLAFQYF. Here the CDR3 DNA reads TGTGCCAGCAACGTTCAATCATTAGCCTTTCAGTACTTC. Looking up the rest from reference TRBV2 and TRBJ2-7 gives the full variable domain: EPEVTQTPSHQVTQMGQEVILRCVPISNHLYFYWYRQILGQKVEFLVSFYNNEISEKSEIFDDQFSVERPDGSNFTLKIRSTKLEDSAMYFCASNVQSLAFQYFGPGTRLTVT.

V is TRBV29-1 and J is TRBJ1-4; D perhaps matches TRBD1 (5 bases). Germline lookup yields CDR1 SQVTM and CDR2 ANQGSEA. The CDR3 length is 15 residues. V lost 6 bases and J lost 0, with 14 bases in between. This CDR3 is CSVGGTATTNEKLFF. CDR3 nucleotide sequence: TGCAGCGTGGGGGGGACGGCTACAACTAATGAAAAACTGTTTTTT.

This clone is a singleton in its sample. The chain joins TRBV30 to TRBJ1-3; 10 bases agree with TRBD1. Unmatched junction bases numbered 10, after V lost 3 bases and J lost 8 bases. The CDR3 runs to 15 residues. Germline CDR1 is GTSNPN and CDR2 is SVGIG (reference sequence). This CDR3 reads CAWSGKGQGGYTIYF. The CDR3 nucleotides are TGTGCCTGGAGCGGGAAAGGACAGGGGGGGTACACCATATATTTT.

V and J are TRBV9 and TRBJ1-1; 8 bases are a match to TRBD1. This CDR3 spans 17 amino acids. Looked up from germline, CDR1 is SGDLS and CDR2 is YYNGEE. J was trimmed by 1 base and V by 0 bases; bases with no gene match: 8. CDR3 amino acids: CASSVGRQGAGNTEAFF. CDR3 nucleotide sequence: TGTGCCAGCAGCGTAGGTCGGCAGGGGGCGGGGAACACTGAAGCTTTCTTT. The complete variable domain, with remaining parts taken from reference TRBV9 and TRBJ1-1, reads DSGVTQTPKHLITATGQRVTLRCSPRSGDLSVYWYQQSLDQGLQFLIQYYNGEERAKGNILERFSAQQFPDLHSELNLSSLELGDSALYFCASSVGRQGAGNTEAFFGQGTRLTVV.

The V call is TRBV5-1, the J call TRBJ1-4; 8 bases line up with TRBD1. CDR1 is SGHRS, CDR2 YFSETQ, per germline. Trimming at V came to 2 bases and at J to 8 bases, leaving 8 bases not matched to a gene. The CDR3 runs to 15 residues. CDR3 DNA sequence: TGCGCCAGCAGCTTCGGGACAGGTGTTGGGGAAAAACTGTTTTTT. Its protein product is CASSFGTGVGEKLFF.

V gene TRBV11-2 combines with J gene TRBJ1-4; TRBD1 might be the D (5 bases). The CDR3 covers 14 residues. CDR1 is SGHAT, CDR2 FQNNGV, per germline. V was pared by 1 base and J by 7 bases, with 10 bases between. CDR3 sequence reads: CASSLGQGGEKLFF. In nucleotides, the CDR3 is TGTGCCAGCAGCTTAGGGCAGGGTGGTGAAAAACTGTTTTTT.

The V and J genes are TRBV19 and TRBJ1-1; D call uncertain. The germline V gene has CDR1 LNHDA and CDR2 SQIVND (reference sequence). V gave up 3 bases and J gave up 5 bases, with 16 bases separating them. The CDR3 is 15 amino acids. In DNA, the CDR3 is TGTGCCAGTAGTATGGCCCACGGGTCGGGGACTGAAGCTTTCTTT. Protein: CASSMAHGSGTEAFF.

This chain links TRBV14 with TRBJ2-3; 8 nucleotides line up with TRBD2. J gave up 4 bases and V 0 bases, and 6 bases lay outside the gene matches. Germline CDR1 reads SGHDN; CDR2 reads FVKESK. The CDR3 consists of 16 residues. Here the CDR3 reads CASSQDWGLGPDTQYF. The DNA for the CDR3 is TGTGCCAGCAGCCAAGACTGGGGACTAGGCCCAGATACGCAGTATTTT. The whole variable domain, filled in from reference TRBV14 and TRBJ2-3, reads EAGVTQFPSHSVIEKGQTVTLRCDPISGHDNLYWYRRVMGKEIKFLLHFVKESKQDESGMPNNRFLAERTGGTYSTLKVQPAELEDSGVYFCASSQDWGLGPDTQYFGPGTRLTVL.

The V call is TRBV18, the J call TRBJ2-3, with TRBD1 identical over 8 bases. This CDR3 region has 16 residues. With V trimmed by 6 bases and J by 3 bases, 11 bases remained unmatched. Germline values: CDR1 KGHSH, CDR2 LQKENI. CDR3 nucleotide sequence: TGTGCCAGCTCGCCCTTAACAGGGGGTCGGACAGATACGCAGTATTTT. It translates to CASSPLTGGRTDTQYF.

CDR3 sequence reads: CATNTGSKNIQYF. CDR3 coding DNA: TGTGCCACCAACACAGGATCCAAAAACATTCAGTACTTC. V is TRBV15 and J is TRBJ2-4, with D possibly matching TRBD1 (5 bases). CDR1 and CDR2 from the germline V gene are LNHNV and YYDKDF (reference sequence). The ends were cut back, 7 bases at V and 2 bases at J, with 9 bases in the middle. This CDR3 has 13 residues.

This chain uses TRBV6-2 or TRBV6-3 with TRBJ2-1; 8 bases are shared with TRBD1. Per germline, CDR1 MNHEY and CDR2 SVGEGT. The CDR3 extends over 15 amino acids. V lost 0 bases, J lost 8 bases, and 6 bases stayed unmatched. CDR3 residues: CASSYSFTGGYEQFF. The CDR3 DNA follows: TGTGCCAGCAGTTACTCGTTTACAGGGGGGTATGAGCAGTTCTTC.

This sequence joins TRBV21-1 and TRBJ2-6; the D call in the table, TRBD1, was not verified against the DNA. TRBV21-1 is recorded as a pseudogene. This CDR3 has 14 residues. CDR3 DNA sequence: TGTGCCAGCGCACCGGGACAGGGGGTGCAAGTCCTGACTTTC. It translates to CASAPGQGVQVLTF.

This chain uses TRBV6-6 with TRBJ1-2; D not resolved. The V and J ends lost 0 bases and 1 base respectively, with 6 bases between them. The length of the CDR3 is 14 residues. CDR1 is MNHNY and CDR2 is SVGAGI in the germline V gene (reference sequence). This CDR3 is CASSYSPGNYGYTF. The CDR3 DNA reads TGTGCCAGCAGTTACTCGCCAGGTAACTATGGCTACACCTTC.

The chain uses TRBV13 and TRBJ1-4; tentative D call: TRBD1 (5 bases). Trimming shortened V by 6 bases and J by 8 bases, and 28 bases separated the two germline ends. The germline V gene has CDR1 PRHDT and CDR2 FYEKMQ (reference sequence). This CDR3 is built from 18 residues. The DNA for the CDR3 is TGTGCCAGCAGACCCCCCTTCGCCCGGGGCGGGGGGGGAGAAAAACTGTTTTTT. Protein sequence: CASRPPFARGGGGEKLFF.

Written as DNA, the CDR3 is TGTGCCAGCAGCTTTTCGACAGGGGGTGGCTACACCTTC. Protein sequence: CASSFSTGGGYTF. The chain couples TRBV7-2 to TRBJ1-2; 9 bases are a match to TRBD1. Germline loops: CDR1 SGHTA, CDR2 FQGNSA. CDR3 length: 13 amino acids. Trimming cost V 3 bases and J 7 bases; bases outside gene matches: 3.

The chain joins TRBV7-2 to TRBJ1-1; D might be TRBD1 (5 bases). CDR3 length equals 14 residues. V lost 5 bases to trimming and J lost 0 bases, with 10 bases between them. Germline-derived CDR1 and CDR2 are SGHTA and FQGNSA. The CDR3 nucleotides are TGTGCCAGCAGCGGGGGGACGGTGAACACTGAAGCTTTCTTT. It is translated as CASSGGTVNTEAFF.

The J gene is TRBJ2-5, the V gene TRBV2; 8 bases align to TRBD1. Germline V gene data show CDR1 as SNHLY and CDR2 as FYNNEI. The CDR3 spans 16 residues. V shed 1 base and J 2 bases; nucleotides not matched to a gene: 6. CDR3 amino acids: CASSEGFGQGQETQYF. CDR3 sequence (DNA): TGTGCCAGCAGTGAAGGCTTCGGACAGGGACAAGAGACCCAGTACTTC.

This clone was detected only a few times. The genes are TRBV7-3 and TRBJ2-2; 8 nucleotides agree with TRBD1. The CDR3 totals 14 residues. CDR1 is SGHTA, CDR2 FQGTGA, per germline. J was trimmed by 6 bases and V by 5 bases; bases with no gene match: 5. The CDR3 DNA reads as TGTGCCAGCAGCATGGACAGGGACGCCGGGGAGCTGTTTTTT. Translated: CASSMDRDAGELFF.

J is TRBJ1-1 and V is TRBV15, with 7 bases that match TRBD1. V trimming: 0 bases; J trimming: 6 bases; junction bases outside the gene matches: 7. The CDR3 loop spans 15 amino acids. The germline V gene encodes CDR1 LNHNV and CDR2 YYDKDF (reference sequence). The CDR3 bases are TGTGCCACCAGCAGAGATTTGACAGGGTCCCCTGAAGCTTTCTTT. As protein: CATSRDLTGSPEAFF.

The chain links TRBV27 to TRBJ2-4; 7 nucleotides agree with TRBD1. J lost 5 bases, V lost 6 bases, and 10 bases had no gene match. This CDR3 has 15 amino acids. The germline gives CDR1 MNHEY, CDR2 SMNVEV (reference sequence). For the CDR3, the DNA is TGTGCCAGCAGAAGGACGGGACAGACTGAAAACATTCAGTACTTC. Protein: CASRRTGQTENIQYF.

The chain employs TRBV28 and TRBJ1-4, with 9 bases lining up with TRBD1. CDR1 is MDHEN and CDR2 is SYDVKM in the germline V gene. The CDR3 length is 15 residues. J was trimmed by 4 bases and V by 0 bases; bases with no gene match: 0. CDR3: CASSLWGQGNEKLFF. In DNA, the CDR3 is TGTGCCAGCAGTTTATGGGGACAGGGTAATGAAAAACTGTTTTTT.

This chain connects TRBV5-6 to TRBJ1-6; TRBD1 matches 7 bases. Losses at the gene ends were 2 bases for V and 7 bases for J; bases not matched to a gene: 3. The V gene's germline CDR1 is SGHDT and CDR2 YYEEEE. The CDR3 is 14 residues long. The CDR3 loop is CASSFLTGNSPLHF. The CDR3 nucleotides are TGTGCCAGCAGCTTCCTGACAGGGAATTCACCCCTCCACTTT. Supplemented by reference TRBV5-6 and TRBJ1-6, the full variable domain reads DAGVTQSPTHLIKTRGQQVTLRCSPKSGHDTVSWYQQALGQGPQFIFQYYEEEERQRGNFPDRFSGHQFPNYSSELNVNALLLGDSALYLCASSFLTGNSPLHFGNGTRLTVT.